The text below deals with one TCR beta chain. There is no known antigen for this receptor. No much larger clone is present one base from it, and per-base qualities are unavailable. Another Seattle source contributed samples from volunteer blood donors who had recovered from COVID-19. The collaborating institutions used their own protocols to collect whole blood in K2EDTA tubes. For TCRbeta analysis, collaborators shipped samples in one of three forms: frozen whole blood, isolated PBMCs, or DNA extracted from either of those sample types. TCRbeta CDR3 regions were amplified from genomic DNA using the immunoSEQ Assay, a bias-controlled multiplex PCR. The original methods were these. Within the assay, amplification of reference gene primers was used to estimate how many nucleated cells each sample contained. Sequence reads were collapsed and filtered to measure the absolute abundance of every unique TCRbeta CDR3 rearrangement. Productive Simpson clonality was computed per sample as the square root of Simpson's diversity index over productive rearrangements. This immuneACCESS table, as held by TCRdb, lists in-frame sequences with V and J called but not all clones. Of the missing ones, under half trace to an unresolved V gene in checked studies; the others have no known cause. V and J calls and clone size are copied from that table; D and trimming were computed from the DNA. In all, the sample holds some 240,000 clones, and roughly 87% of those were seen once. The top ten hold approximately 7.5% of the sample.

The data derive from a study of blood T cell repertoires in COVID-19 (dated by TCRdb to about 2020). Describing the broader study: Collaborator samples came from the United States, Italy and Spain and covered acute and convalescent phases of COVID-19. Where HLA class I and class II types were available, the types were taken from metadata supplied by the sample provider, not from assay-based typing. The prospective study material was composed of cDNA or gDNA derived from T cells, B-cell-depleted T cells, or PBMCs. Deeply sampled blood TCRbeta repertoires from subjects exposed to, actively infected with, or recovered from COVID-19 were included in the dataset. Nearly every sample came with metadata listing a de-identified subject ID, COVID-19 status, age in years and sex. Samples came from the ongoing ImmuneRACE study (first 160 participants) plus 1,254 subjects from 6 global collaborators. The repertoires were released in a freely available public database meant as a resource for research on the immune response to SARS-CoV-2. Results and caveats for the whole study, not just this receptor: How much clinical and demographic metadata was included differed by source and by participant, and the metadata was provided uncurated.

The sample comprised peripheral blood. The receptor was isolated from a man aged 55 to 70 who had recovered from COVID-19.

The DNA reads as follows: TGCAGCGTTGAAGTAGGCGGCCGGACACGATCGGGCTACACCTTC. It specifies CSVEVGGRTRSGYTF. The rearranged chain carries TRBV29-1 and TRBJ1-2; D gene: possibly TRBD1, on 5 matching bases. There are 15 amino acids in the CDR3, from cysteine to phenylalanine inclusive. Only the CDR3 part of the read is kept: 45 bases, read in frame from the first base. The trim is 1 base for V and 8 bases for J, with a gap of 20 bases between the germline ends. The germline V gene provides CDR1 SQVTM and CDR2 ANQGSEA. The CDR3 plus the reference TRBV29-1 and TRBJ1-2 genes for the other parts give the full variable domain: SAVISQKPSRDICQRGTSLTIQCQVDSQVTMMFWYRQQPGQSLTLIATANQGSEATYESGFVIDKFPISRPNLTFSTLTVSNMSPEDSSIYLCSVEVGGRTRSGYTFGSGTRLTVV.